Described below is a single T cell receptor (beta chain) sequence and its context. Its antigen is unknown. This specimen belongs to a study of cytomegalovirus exposure and HLA in healthy donors. Amplification used 60 Vbeta primers and 13 Jbeta primers. Method: immunoSEQ multiplex PCR; TCRdb's copy keeps in-frame clones and lacks some. The profile shows under 150,000 clones, just under 85% of them singletons. Findings of the study overall: Most of the TCR beta V segments (in an earlier analysis) were productive either about 90% or about 30% of the time. It was confirmed in vitro that a few of the CMV-associated chains were specific for CMV antigens. Rarity marked most TCR sequences, yet some public TCRs occurred in many donors. Versus the approximately 700-donor mean, an Asian-associated ancestry cluster reportedly showed fewer N-insertions in a later analysis.

This CDR3 contains 14 residues. In germline, CDR1 is SGHDT, CDR2 YYEEEE. With V trimmed by 7 bases and J by 4 bases, 8 bases remained unmatched. The source of this sequence is a boy between 2 and 10 years old in good health and CMV-seronegative. The specimen sequenced was PBMCs. The gene calls are TRBV5-6 and TRBJ2-7, with 10 positions matching TRBD1. CDR3 bases: TGTGCCAGCGCCCAGGGGACAGGGGTGTACGAGCAGTACTTC. Encoded protein: CASAQGTGVYEQYF.